This T cell receptor beta chain was obtained from a study of T cell repertoires in cytomegalovirus infection. Across the whole study: HLA-C-restricted CMV epitopes, recently identified, and well-studied HLA-B-restricted ones were used by the study. Evidence of both CMV infection and a matching HLA type came from public TCR beta signatures.

The CDR3 has 15 amino acids. V shed 2 bases and J shed 0 bases, with 7 bases lying between them. Germline CDR1 and CDR2: LGHNT and FRNRAP. As concerns this clonotype: The target antigen is unknown.

Study conclusions and caveats: Cumulative public TCR beta family frequency identified CMV carriers with the relevant HLA. HLA-C-restricted CMV clonotypes gave the most frequent clonotype in two of eight donors.

Using its own MiXCR run on the reads, TCRdb lists one record per CDR3 protein. The sample lists some 560,000 distinct CDR3 sequences, 40% occurring once. This specimen consisted of cultured PBMCs, obtained from culture after CMV antigen stimulation. The V call is TRBV12-5, the J call TRBJ1-4; D call uncertain. This TCR came from a human donor in good health (CMV status not recorded). Some clones in this sample may be carry-over from other donors' samples. CDR3 sequence (DNA): TGTGCTAGTGGTTTGTTCGCGGCAACTAATGAAAAACTGTTTTTT. Translated: CASGLFAATNEKLFF.